These 19 T cell receptor beta chains came from one sample sequenced in a study of PD-1 blockade in classical Hodgkin lymphoma. Clones were sequenced by immunoSEQ multiplex PCR, and TCRdb holds only the in-frame ones, with some missing. Of 23,000 or so clones in the sample, more than 75% were seen once. Brentuximab vedotin exposure varied, and every patient relapsed after autologous stem cell transplantation. The specimen comprised peripheral blood mononuclear cells (PBMCs), sampled at baseline. These receptors all come from a human donor with classical Hodgkin lymphoma.

The chain couples TRBV4-1 to TRBJ2-1, with 7 bases aligning to TRBD1. The CDR3 consists of 14 residues. V lost 3 bases to trimming and J lost 3 bases; unmatched junction nucleotides: 2. CDR1 is MGHRA and CDR2 is YSYEKL in the germline V gene. CDR3 protein: CASSHRDSYNEQFF. In nucleotides, the CDR3 is TGCGCCAGCAGCCATCGGGACAGCTACAATGAGCAGTTCTTC.

The V gene is TRBV28, the J gene TRBJ2-5; TRBD1 is a possible D gene (5 bases). CDR3 length: 15 residues. Germline CDR1 MDHEN, CDR2 SYDVKM. Trimming removed 5 bases from V and 1 base from J, with 14 bases in between. The CDR3 protein is CASSTTWTPQETQYF. In nucleotides, the CDR3 is TGTGCCAGCAGTACTACTTGGACACCCCAAGAGACCCAGTACTTC.

This clone has a handful of counts. The gene calls are TRBV6-1 and TRBJ1-5, with D hard to call. This CDR3 is 19 amino acids long. In germline, CDR1 is MNHNS, CDR2 SASEGT. V lost 1 base, J lost 0 bases, and 19 bases lay in between. The DNA for the CDR3 is TGTGCCAGCAGTGAAGAGACGCCCTGGGCGGATTATAGCAATCAGCCCCAGCATTTT. This sequence encodes CASSEETPWADYSNQPQHF.

The V gene is TRBV6-1, the J gene TRBJ2-3; TRBD1 might be the D (5 bases). Trimming pared 8 bases from V and 0 bases from J, leaving 12 bases between. CDR1 and CDR2 (germline): MNHNS, SASEGT. This CDR3 has 14 amino acids. CDR3 in amino acids: CASARAGSTDTQYF. CDR3 DNA: TGTGCCAGCGCTAGGGCAGGGAGCACAGATACGCAGTATTTT.

The V gene is TRBV28, the J gene TRBJ2-1; 12 positions agree with TRBD2. The CDR3 has 16 amino acids. Germline V gene data show CDR1 as MDHEN and CDR2 as SYDVKM. The trim removed 1 base at V and 4 bases at J, leaving 2 bases unmatched. The CDR3 region is CASSLSGLAGYNEQFF. The CDR3 DNA reads as TGTGCCAGCAGTTTATCTGGACTAGCGGGGTACAATGAGCAGTTCTTC.

The chain combines TRBV6-1 with TRBJ2-7; D might be TRBD1 (5 bases). The CDR3 covers 15 residues. Germline V gene lookup returns CDR1 MNHNS and CDR2 SASEGT. The V gene lost 0 bases and the J gene lost 5 bases, with 14 bases spanning the gap. The CDR3 DNA reads TGTGCCAGCAGTGAAGCGACAGCCGCTAAGAACGAGCAGTACTTC. Its protein is CASSEATAAKNEQYF.

The chain employs TRBV10-3 and TRBJ1-2; D unclear. V was pared by 5 bases and J by 8 bases, with 12 bases between. The CDR3 consists of 12 residues. In germline, CDR1 is ENHRY, CDR2 SYGVKD. CDR3 in amino acids: CAISRTEGGYTF. Here the CDR3 DNA reads TGTGCCATCAGTAGGACTGAAGGAGGCTACACCTTC.

The chain carries TRBV7-2 and TRBJ2-6, with TRBD1 as a possible D gene (5 bases). Trimming shortened V by 2 bases and J by 0 bases, and 14 bases separated the two germline ends. The CDR3 length is 18 residues. Germline-derived CDR1 and CDR2 are SGHTA and FQGNSA. CDR3 sequence (DNA): TGTGCCAGCAGCTTAAGTCAACAGGCTTTCTCTGGGGCCAACGTCCTGACTTTC. This translates into CASSLSQQAFSGANVLTF.

This clone turned up a few times. The rearrangement joins TRBV7-2 to TRBJ1-1; D uncertain. Per the germline V gene, CDR1 is SGHTA and CDR2 is FQGNSA. V lost 1 base, J lost 9 bases, and 12 bases lay in between. The length of the CDR3 is 13 residues. The CDR3 region has the DNA TGTGCCAGCAGCTTAGTGGTAGGGAATAAAGCTTTCTTT. Residues: CASSLVVGNKAFF.

This clone was observed a few times. This chain joins TRBV27 and TRBJ2-7; no reliable D call. Germline CDR1 reads MNHEY; CDR2 reads SMNVEV (reference sequence). V was shortened by 5 bases and J by 5 bases, with 19 bases between the two germline ends. The CDR3 totals 15 residues. This CDR3 is CASSRDTRRQHEQYF. The CDR3 DNA reads as TGTGCCAGCAGTCGAGACACCCGGCGCCAACACGAGCAGTACTTC.

This chain joins TRBV7-2 and TRBJ2-7; TRBD1 aligns across 9 bases. J was trimmed by 5 bases and V by 1 base; bases with no gene match: 3. The germline V gene encodes CDR1 SGHTA and CDR2 FQGNSA. The CDR3 contains 14 residues. Here the CDR3 DNA reads TGTGCCAGCAGCTTAGTGCGGGACAGGGACGAGCAGTACTTC. As protein: CASSLVRDRDEQYF.

This clone was picked up one time. V and J are TRBV5-1 and TRBJ1-1; D remains ambiguous. Germline assignment: CDR1 SGHRS and CDR2 YFSETQ. This CDR3 contains 14 residues. Trimming shortened V by 5 bases and J by 2 bases, and 13 bases separated the two germline ends. This CDR3 is CASRFDTANTEAFF. The CDR3 nucleotides read TGCGCCAGCAGATTTGACACCGCCAACACTGAAGCTTTCTTT.

The V and J genes are TRBV9 and TRBJ1-3; TRBD1 agrees at 8 bases. V shed 6 bases and J 0 bases; nucleotides not matched to a gene: 2. The CDR3 totals 14 residues. The germline V gene has CDR1 SGDLS and CDR2 YYNGEE. The CDR3 DNA follows: TGTGCCAGCAACAGGGGGGACTCTGGAAACACCATATATTTT. Encoded protein: CASNRGDSGNTIYF.

The chain combines TRBV5-4 with TRBJ1-2; 8 nucleotides align to TRBD1. The CDR3 extends over 12 amino acids. Germline values: CDR1 SGHNT, CDR2 YYREEE (reference sequence). V trimming: 4 bases; J trimming: 7 bases; junction bases outside the gene matches: 3. The CDR3, as DNA: TGTGCCAGCAGCCTGGGGACAGGTGGCTACACCTTC. It translates to CASSLGTGGYTF.

The chain joins TRBV11-2 to TRBJ2-7, with no clear D. Germline CDR1 is SGHAT and CDR2 is FQNNGV. The CDR3 has 16 amino acids. V lost 1 base and J lost 3, with 16 bases in between. CDR3 in amino acids: CASSLVLPRVLYEQYF. In nucleotides, the CDR3 is TGTGCCAGCAGCTTAGTGCTTCCCCGCGTTCTCTACGAGCAGTACTTC.

The chain carries TRBV19 and TRBJ2-3; D possibly matches TRBD1 or TRBD2 (5 bases each). Deletions cut 5 bases from V and 1 base from J, with 10 bases between. Germline CDR1 reads LNHDA; CDR2 reads SQIVND (reference sequence). The CDR3 sequence is 14 residues long. CDR3 bases: TGTGCCAGTAGTGAGGGCAGGGGCACAGATACGCAGTATTTT. Residues: CASSEGRGTDTQYF.

The chain recombines TRBV30 with TRBJ2-7, with a possible D match to TRBD1 (5 bases). The V and J ends lost 2 bases and 2 bases respectively, with 7 bases between them. The CDR3 has 12 amino acids. CDR1 is GTSNPN and CDR2 is SVGIG in the germline V gene (reference sequence). This CDR3 reads CAWSTGPYEQYF. The DNA for the CDR3 is TGTGCCTGGAGTACAGGCCCCTACGAGCAGTACTTC. Full variable domain (remainder filled in from reference TRBV30 and TRBJ2-7): SQTIHQWPATLVQPVGSPLSLECTVEGTSNPNLYWYRQAAGRGLQLLFYSVGIGQISSEVPQNLSASRPQDRQFILSSKKLLLSDSGFYLCAWSTGPYEQYFGPGTRLTVT.

The chain employs TRBV19 and TRBJ1-4; D possibly corresponds to TRBD1 (5 bases). This CDR3 is built from 13 residues. Germline CDR1 LNHDA, CDR2 SQIVND (reference sequence). Trimming removed 8 bases from V and 2 bases from J, with 9 bases in between. CDR3 loop: CASGGRTNEKLFF. CDR3 coding DNA: TGTGCCAGTGGGGGTCGGACTAATGAAAAACTGTTTTTT.

This chain uses TRBV27 with TRBJ1-1; perhaps TRBD1 as D (5 bases). The V gene lost 8 bases and the J gene lost 4 bases, with 17 bases spanning the gap. Germline CDR1 is MNHEY and CDR2 is SMNVEV (reference sequence). The CDR3 runs 14 residues. CDR3 amino acids: CASAWAGSSTEAFF. CDR3 coding DNA: TGTGCCAGCGCCTGGGCAGGGTCGAGCACTGAAGCTTTCTTT.